Below, one TCR beta chain is given with its context. Its antigen is unidentified. There are 17 residues in the CDR3. J was trimmed by 1 base and V by 4 bases; bases with no gene match: 7. Germline lookup yields CDR1 SEHNR and CDR2 FQNEAQ (reference sequence). The data originate from a study of Ad26.COV2.S vaccination and SARS-CoV-2 variants. Study-wide results and limits: From the TCR breadth and depth analyses, total T cell responses may have been underestimated. Vaccinated individuals (as opposed to placebo recipients) had higher spike-specific TCR breadth. Vaccinated and placebo-treated recipients had similar non-spike TCR breadth. Reported findings describe substantial breadth in spike-specific CD8+ and CD4+ T cell responses following vaccination.

Using immunoSEQ multiplex PCR, the repertoire was profiled, and TCRdb retains in-frame clones only, with some absent. The sample consists of more than 150,000 clones, around 88% of them appearing once. V usage is TRBV7-9 and J usage is TRBJ2-1; 10 nucleotides agree with TRBD2. This TCR was recovered from a human donor who had recovered from COVID-19. Material: peripheral blood, obtained after recovery from COVID-19. The DNA for the CDR3 is TGTGCCAGCAGCTCATTGAGCGGGAGGGGATCCTACAATGAGCAGTTCTTC. The encoded protein is CASSSLSGRGSYNEQFF.